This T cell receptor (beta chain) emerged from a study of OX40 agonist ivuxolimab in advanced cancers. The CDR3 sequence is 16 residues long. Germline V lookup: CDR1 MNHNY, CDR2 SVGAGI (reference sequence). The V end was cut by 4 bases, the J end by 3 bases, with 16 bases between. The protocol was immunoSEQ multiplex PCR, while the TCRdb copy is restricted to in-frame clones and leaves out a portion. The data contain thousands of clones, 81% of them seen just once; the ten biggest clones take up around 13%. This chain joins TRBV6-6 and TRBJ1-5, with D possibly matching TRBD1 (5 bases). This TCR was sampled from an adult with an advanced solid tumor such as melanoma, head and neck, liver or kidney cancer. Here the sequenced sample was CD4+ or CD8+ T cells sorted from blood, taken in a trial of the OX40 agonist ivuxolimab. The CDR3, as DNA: TGTGCCAGCAGTTTAACCGGGACGGCGTACAATCAGCCCCAGCATTTT. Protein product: CASSLTGTAYNQPQHF.